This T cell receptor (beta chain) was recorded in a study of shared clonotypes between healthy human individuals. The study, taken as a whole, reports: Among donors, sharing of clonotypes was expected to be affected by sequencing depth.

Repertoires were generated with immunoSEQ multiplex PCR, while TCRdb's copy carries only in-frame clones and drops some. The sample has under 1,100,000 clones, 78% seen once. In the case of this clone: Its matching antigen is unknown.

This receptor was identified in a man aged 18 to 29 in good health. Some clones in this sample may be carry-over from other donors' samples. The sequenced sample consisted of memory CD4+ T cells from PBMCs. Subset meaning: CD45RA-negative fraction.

The CDR3 loop is CASSTGQATNTDTQYF. CDR3 DNA: TGTGCCAGCAGCACGGGACAGGCAACCAACACAGATACGCAGTATTTT. The rearrangement links TRBV11-2 to TRBJ2-3; 8 nucleotides match TRBD1. CDR1 and CDR2 (germline): SGHAT, FQNNGV. V gave up 5 bases and J gave up 2 bases; unmatched junction bases: 9. This CDR3 comprises 16 residues.